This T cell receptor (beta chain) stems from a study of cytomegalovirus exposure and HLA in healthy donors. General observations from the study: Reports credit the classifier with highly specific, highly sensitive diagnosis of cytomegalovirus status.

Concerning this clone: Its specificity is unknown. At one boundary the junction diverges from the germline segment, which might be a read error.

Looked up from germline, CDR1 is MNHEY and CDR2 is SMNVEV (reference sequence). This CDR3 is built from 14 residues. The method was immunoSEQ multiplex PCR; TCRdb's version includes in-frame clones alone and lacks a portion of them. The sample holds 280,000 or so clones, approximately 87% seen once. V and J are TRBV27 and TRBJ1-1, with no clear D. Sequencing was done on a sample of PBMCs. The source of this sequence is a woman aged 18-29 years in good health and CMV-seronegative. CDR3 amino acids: CASRLSRGPTEAFF. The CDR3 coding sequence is TGTGCCAGCAGATTATCCCGAGGCCCCACTGAAGCTTTCTTT.